This entry lists 20 T cell receptor beta chains sequenced from one sample in a study of blood T cell repertoires in COVID-19. The repertoire was sequenced with immunoSEQ multiplex PCR; TCRdb's copy has only in-frame clones and lacks some. This table holds hundreds of thousands of clones, about 87% found once. The material sequenced was PBMCs or T cells enriched from blood (not recorded which). The receptors here all came from a man aged 30 to 39 who had recovered from COVID-19.

V gene TRBV11-2 combines with J gene TRBJ2-3, with 12 nucleotides matching TRBD2. The CDR3 consists of 16 residues. Germline CDR1 is SGHAT and CDR2 is FQNNGV. J lost 2 bases, V lost 3 bases, and 3 bases had no gene match. CDR3 sequence reads: CASSFRLAGDTDTQYF. CDR3 DNA sequence: TGTGCCAGCAGCTTCCGACTAGCGGGAGACACAGATACGCAGTATTTT.

The chain links TRBV7-2 to TRBJ2-1; D is possibly TRBD2 (5 bases). The CDR3 has 14 residues. The V end lost 3 bases, the J end lost 6 bases, and 12 bases lay between the germline ends. Germline loops: CDR1 SGHTA, CDR2 FQGNSA. DNA of the CDR3: TGTGCCAGCAGCTTTACGGGAAGCCGCAATGAGCAGTTCTTC. It encodes CASSFTGSRNEQFF.

The chain uses TRBV13 and TRBJ2-3, with 7 positions matching TRBD2. CDR1 is PRHDT, CDR2 FYEKMQ, per germline (reference sequence). J was trimmed by 4 bases and V by 6 bases; bases with no gene match: 10. The CDR3 consists of 15 residues. Here the CDR3 reads CASRHTGTTPDTQYF. The CDR3 DNA reads as TGTGCCAGCAGACACACCGGGACTACTCCAGATACGCAGTATTTT.

For the CDR3, the DNA is TGTGCCACCGGTGGGAGGGGGGCCTACAATGAGCAGTTCTTC. Translation: CATGGRGAYNEQFF. The chain couples TRBV25-1 to TRBJ2-1; D is perhaps TRBD2 (7 bases). The CDR3 covers 14 residues. The ends were cut back, 10 bases at V and 2 bases at J, with 15 bases in the middle. Looked up from germline, CDR1 is MGHDK and CDR2 is SYGVNS.

As to this clone: Other DNA sequences of this sample code for an identical CDR3. This rearrangement joins TRBV7-2 to TRBJ2-5; unclear D gene. The CDR3 is made up of 12 amino acids. V lost 1 base and J 5 bases, leaving 5 bases between the germline ends. In germline, CDR1 is SGHTA, CDR2 FQGNSA. CDR3 DNA sequence: TGTGCCAGCAGCTTAGTCAGGGAGACCCAGTACTTC. Translation: CASSLVRETQYF.

The chain has TRBV6-8 and TRBJ1-2, with D possibly being TRBD1 (5 bases). Trimming took 6 bases from V and 6 from J, leaving 23 bases between them. Germline V gene data show CDR1 as MNHGY and CDR2 as SAAAGT. The CDR3 length is 16 residues. CDR3 coding DNA: TGTGCCAGCAGCCCGCCAGGGCGGCCGATAGATGATGGCTACACCTTC. Protein: CASSPPGRPIDDGYTF.

This clone was seen a handful of times. The rearrangement links TRBV30 to TRBJ2-1; D ambiguous. The V end was cut by 3 bases, the J end by 9 bases, with 9 bases between. The CDR3 has 11 amino acids. Per germline, CDR1 GTSNPN and CDR2 SVGIG (reference sequence). The CDR3 region is CAWRLTGEQFF. For the CDR3, the DNA is TGTGCCTGGAGGCTCACCGGTGAGCAGTTCTTC.

The gene calls are TRBV4-1 and TRBJ1-1; TRBD1 agrees at 7 bases. CDR1 is MGHRA, CDR2 YSYEKL, per germline. The CDR3 consists of 13 residues. Trimming removed 2 bases from V and 11 bases from J; junction bases left unmatched: 8. The CDR3 DNA reads as TGCGCCAGCAGCCAACCGACAGGGTATGGGGCTTTCTTT. The encoded protein is CASSQPTGYGAFF.

To note about this clone: Other DNA sequences of this sample code for an identical CDR3. The V gene is TRBV5-1, the J gene TRBJ2-7; D possibly corresponds to TRBD2 (6 bases). Trimming shortened V by 4 bases and J by 2 bases, and 13 bases separated the two germline ends. Germline V lookup: CDR1 SGHRS, CDR2 YFSETQ. The CDR3 sequence is 14 residues long. Written as DNA, the CDR3 is TGCGCCAGCAGCCTCGAGGGACTCACCTACGAGCAGTACTTC. It is translated as CASSLEGLTYEQYF.

This chain connects TRBV4-3 to TRBJ1-2; D is unresolved. Deletions cut 1 base from V and 1 base from J, with 13 bases between. The CDR3 has 16 amino acids. Germline-derived CDR1 and CDR2 are LGHNA and YSLEER. The CDR3 protein is CASSQGLNSYNYGYTF. The DNA of the CDR3 is TGCGCCAGCAGCCAAGGATTAAACAGCTATAACTATGGCTACACCTTC.

This clone was picked up one time. The chain joins TRBV24-1 to TRBJ2-3; D is possibly TRBD1 (6 bases). The V end was cut by 1 base, the J end by 6 bases, with 10 bases between. This CDR3 has 14 residues. Germline values: CDR1 KGHDR, CDR2 SFDVKD. Here the CDR3 reads CATSDFSGVDTQYF. The CDR3 DNA reads as TGTGCCACCAGTGATTTTTCAGGGGTGGATACGCAGTATTTT.

The chain employs TRBV28 and TRBJ2-7; 8 bases agree with TRBD2. Germline assignment: CDR1 MDHEN and CDR2 SYDVKM. V shed 3 bases, J shed 4 bases, and the junction held 8 bases outside the gene matches. The CDR3 contains 15 residues. The CDR3 bases are TGTGCCAGCAGTTTTCGGCGGGAGGTCGTATACGAGCAGTACTTC. This sequence encodes CASSFRREVVYEQYF.

The gene calls are TRBV25-1 and TRBJ2-1, with D tentatively TRBD2 (6 bases). CDR1 MGHDK and CDR2 SYGVNS come from the germline V gene. The CDR3 has 14 residues. V lost 1 base and J 5 bases, leaving 9 bases between the germline ends. CDR3 sequence: CASSESGGNNEQFF. The CDR3 region has the DNA TGTGCCAGCAGTGAATCGGGCGGGAACAATGAGCAGTTCTTC. Based on the CDR3 plus reference TRBV25-1 and TRBJ2-1, the full variable domain is EADIYQTPRYLVIGTGKKITLECSQTMGHDKMYWYQQDPGMELHLIHYSYGVNSTEKGDLSSESTVSRIRTEHFPLTLESARPSHTSQYLCASSESGGNNEQFFGPGTRLTVL.

The chain combines TRBV27 with TRBJ2-1; D unresolved. Deletions cut 3 bases from V and 5 bases from J, with 8 bases between. The length of the CDR3 is 13 residues. Per the germline V gene, CDR1 is MNHEY and CDR2 is SMNVEV (reference sequence). The chain's CDR3 is CASSFSGNNEQFF. In DNA, the CDR3 is TGTGCCAGCAGTTTTTCAGGCAACAATGAGCAGTTCTTC.

This sequence joins TRBV19 and TRBJ2-7; a possible D gene is TRBD2 (5 bases). CDR1 and CDR2 from the germline V gene are LNHDA and SQIVND (reference sequence). Trimming took 3 bases from V and 3 from J, leaving 9 bases between them. This CDR3 has 13 amino acids. The CDR3 bases are TGTGCCAGTAGTATTGTCGAGGGCTACGAGCAGTACTTC. Amino acid sequence: CASSIVEGYEQYF.

The chain joins TRBV4-3 to TRBJ1-2; D remains ambiguous. This CDR3 spans 13 amino acids. V dropped 1 base and J dropped 3 bases, with 6 bases sitting between them. Germline assignment: CDR1 LGHNA and CDR2 YSLEER. In nucleotides, the CDR3 is TGCGCCAGCAGCCAAGCAGAAGACTATGGCTACACCTTC. Its translation: CASSQAEDYGYTF.

The chain combines TRBV14 with TRBJ1-2; the match to TRBD1 covers 10 bases. The CDR3 loop spans 13 amino acids. The germline gives CDR1 SGHDN, CDR2 FVKESK. With 3 bases clipped from V and 7 bases from J, the junction kept 2 bases outside the gene matches. Here the CDR3 reads CASSQTGGGGYTF. For the CDR3, the DNA is TGTGCCAGCAGCCAGACAGGGGGCGGTGGCTACACCTTC.

The chain carries TRBV28 and TRBJ2-7; a possible D gene is TRBD1 (6 bases). The CDR3 consists of 14 residues. V was shortened by 6 bases and J by 2 bases, with 14 bases between the two germline ends. The germline V gene encodes CDR1 MDHEN and CDR2 SYDVKM. In nucleotides, the CDR3 is TGTGCCAGCAGGTTGACAGGCAGCGCCTACGAGCAGTACTTC. Its translation: CASRLTGSAYEQYF.

The chain uses TRBV24-1 and TRBJ2-7; 11 nucleotides line up with TRBD1. V lost 2 bases, J lost 4 bases, and 6 bases stayed unmatched. This CDR3 has 16 residues. CDR1 is KGHDR, CDR2 SFDVKD, per germline. CDR3 region: CATSDSRTGGAYEQYF. CDR3 nucleotide sequence: TGTGCCACCAGTGATTCCCGGACAGGGGGCGCATACGAGCAGTACTTC.

The chain carries TRBV27 and TRBJ2-1; 11 positions match TRBD1. Per germline, CDR1 MNHEY and CDR2 SMNVEV (reference sequence). This CDR3 is 15 amino acids long. V lost 5 bases, J lost 7 bases, and 7 bases stayed unmatched. CDR3 in amino acids: CASSLRDRGSNEQFF. DNA of the CDR3: TGTGCCAGCAGTCTCCGGGACAGGGGGAGTAATGAGCAGTTCTTC.